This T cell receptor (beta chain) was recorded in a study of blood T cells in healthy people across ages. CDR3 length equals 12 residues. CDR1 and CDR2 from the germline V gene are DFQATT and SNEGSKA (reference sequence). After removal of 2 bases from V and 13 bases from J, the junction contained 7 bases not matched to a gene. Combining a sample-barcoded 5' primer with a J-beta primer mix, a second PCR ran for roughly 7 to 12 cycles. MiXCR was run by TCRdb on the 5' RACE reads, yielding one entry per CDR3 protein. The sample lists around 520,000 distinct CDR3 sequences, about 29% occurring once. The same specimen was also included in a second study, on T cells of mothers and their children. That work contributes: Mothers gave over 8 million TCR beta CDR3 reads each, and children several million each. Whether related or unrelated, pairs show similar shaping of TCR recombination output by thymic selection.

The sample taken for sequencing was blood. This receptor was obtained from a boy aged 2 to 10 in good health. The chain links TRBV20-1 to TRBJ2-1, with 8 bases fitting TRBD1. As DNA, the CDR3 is TGCAGTGCTAGACCCCCCGGACAGGGCCAGTTCTTC. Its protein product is CSARPPGQGQFF.